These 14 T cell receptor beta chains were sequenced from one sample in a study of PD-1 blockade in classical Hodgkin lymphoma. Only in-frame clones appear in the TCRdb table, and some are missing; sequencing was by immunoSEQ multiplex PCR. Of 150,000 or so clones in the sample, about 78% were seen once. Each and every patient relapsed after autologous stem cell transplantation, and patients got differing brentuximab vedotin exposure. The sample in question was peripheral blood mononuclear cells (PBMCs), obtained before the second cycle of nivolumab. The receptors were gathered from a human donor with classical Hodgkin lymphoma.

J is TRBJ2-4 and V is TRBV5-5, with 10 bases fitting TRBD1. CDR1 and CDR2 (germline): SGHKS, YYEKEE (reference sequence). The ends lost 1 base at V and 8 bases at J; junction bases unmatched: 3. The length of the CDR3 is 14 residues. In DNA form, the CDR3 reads TGTGCCAGCAGCTTGCGACAGGGGGCGGACATTCAGTACTTC. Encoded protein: CASSLRQGADIQYF.

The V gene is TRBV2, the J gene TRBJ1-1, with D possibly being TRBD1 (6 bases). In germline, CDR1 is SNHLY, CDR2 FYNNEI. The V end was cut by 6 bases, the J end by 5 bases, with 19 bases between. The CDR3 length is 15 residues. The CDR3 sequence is CASSSKGGRWTEAFF. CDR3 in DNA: TGTGCCAGCAGCTCCAAAGGGGGGAGATGGACTGAAGCTTTCTTT.

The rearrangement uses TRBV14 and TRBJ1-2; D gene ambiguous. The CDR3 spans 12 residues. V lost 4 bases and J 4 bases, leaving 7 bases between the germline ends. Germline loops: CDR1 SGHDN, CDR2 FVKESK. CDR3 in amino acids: CASSPNTYGYTF. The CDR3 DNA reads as TGTGCCAGCAGCCCGAACACCTATGGCTACACCTTC. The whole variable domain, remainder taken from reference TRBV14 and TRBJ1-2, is EAGVTQFPSHSVIEKGQTVTLRCDPISGHDNLYWYRRVMGKEIKFLLHFVKESKQDESGMPNNRFLAERTGGTYSTLKVQPAELEDSGVYFCASSPNTYGYTFGSGTRLTVV.

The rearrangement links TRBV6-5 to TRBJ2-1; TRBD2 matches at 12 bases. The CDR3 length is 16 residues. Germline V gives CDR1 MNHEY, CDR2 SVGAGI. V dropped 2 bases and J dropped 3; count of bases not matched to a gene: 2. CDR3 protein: CASSYRTSGVYNEQFF. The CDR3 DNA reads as TGTGCCAGCAGTTACCGGACTAGCGGGGTCTACAATGAGCAGTTCTTC.

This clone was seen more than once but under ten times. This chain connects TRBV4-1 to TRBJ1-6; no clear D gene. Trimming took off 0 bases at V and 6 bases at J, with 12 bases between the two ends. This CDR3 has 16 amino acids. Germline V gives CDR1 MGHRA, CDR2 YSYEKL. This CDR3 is CASSQEVAASNSPLHF. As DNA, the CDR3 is TGCGCCAGCAGCCAAGAGGTGGCAGCTAGTAATTCACCCCTCCACTTT.

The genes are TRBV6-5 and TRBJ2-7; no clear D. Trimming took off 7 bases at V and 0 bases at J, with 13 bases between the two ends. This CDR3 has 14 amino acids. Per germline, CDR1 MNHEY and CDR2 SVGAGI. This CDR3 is CASKRTRSSYEQYF. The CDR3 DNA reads TGTGCCAGCAAAAGAACAAGGAGCTCCTACGAGCAGTACTTC.

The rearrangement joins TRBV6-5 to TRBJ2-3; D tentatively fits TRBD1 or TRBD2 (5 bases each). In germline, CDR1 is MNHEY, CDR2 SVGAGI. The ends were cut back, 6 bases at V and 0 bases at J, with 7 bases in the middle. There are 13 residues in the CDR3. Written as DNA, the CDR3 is TGTGCCAGCAGCCGGGACAGCACAGATACGCAGTATTTT. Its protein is CASSRDSTDTQYF.

The CDR3 protein is CASSQDSTRVGYGYTF. DNA for the CDR3: TGTGCCAGCAGCCAAGATAGTACGAGGGTTGGGTATGGCTACACCTTC. V is TRBV4-2 and J is TRBJ1-2; D is uncertain. CDR1 and CDR2 from the germline V gene are LGHNA and YNFKEQ. The CDR3 contains 16 residues. Trimming took off 0 bases at V and 5 bases at J, with 16 bases between the two ends.

CDR3 coding DNA: TGTGCCATCGGGGGAGGTAATGAAAAACTGTTTTTT. Amino acid sequence: CAIGGGNEKLFF. This chain joins TRBV28 and TRBJ1-4, with D possibly TRBD1 on 5 matching bases. Per germline, CDR1 MDHEN and CDR2 SYDVKM. The CDR3 is 12 residues long. Trimming removed 10 bases at V and 4 bases at J, with 10 bases between.

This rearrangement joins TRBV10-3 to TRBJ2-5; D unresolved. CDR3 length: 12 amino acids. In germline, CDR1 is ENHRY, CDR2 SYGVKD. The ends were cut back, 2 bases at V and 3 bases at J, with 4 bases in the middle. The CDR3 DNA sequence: TGTGCCATCAGTGAGCGTAAAGAGACCCAGTACTTC. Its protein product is CAISERKETQYF.

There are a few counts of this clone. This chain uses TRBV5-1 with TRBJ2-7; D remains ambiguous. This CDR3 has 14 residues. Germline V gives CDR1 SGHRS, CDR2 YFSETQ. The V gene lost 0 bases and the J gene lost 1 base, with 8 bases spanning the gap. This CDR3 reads CASSLALVSYEQYF. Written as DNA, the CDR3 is TGCGCCAGCAGCTTGGCCTTGGTTTCCTACGAGCAGTACTTC.

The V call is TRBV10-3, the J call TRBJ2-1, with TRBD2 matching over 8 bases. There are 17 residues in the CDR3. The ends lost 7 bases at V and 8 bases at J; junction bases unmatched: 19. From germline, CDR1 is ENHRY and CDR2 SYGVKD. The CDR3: CAIKGSGEHRVIDEQFF. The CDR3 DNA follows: TGTGCCATCAAGGGTAGCGGGGAGCATCGAGTCATAGATGAGCAGTTCTTC.

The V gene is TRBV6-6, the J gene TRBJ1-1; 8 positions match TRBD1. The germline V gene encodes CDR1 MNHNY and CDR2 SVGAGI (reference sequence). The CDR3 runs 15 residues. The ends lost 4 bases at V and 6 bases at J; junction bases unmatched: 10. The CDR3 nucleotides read TGTGCCAGCAGTTTCTCCCCGGGACAGGAGCCTGAAGCTTTCTTT. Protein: CASSFSPGQEPEAFF.

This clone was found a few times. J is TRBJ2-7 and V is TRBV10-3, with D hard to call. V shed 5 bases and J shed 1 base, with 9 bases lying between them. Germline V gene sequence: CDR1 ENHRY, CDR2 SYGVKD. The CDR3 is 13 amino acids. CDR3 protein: CAISSLGSYEQYF. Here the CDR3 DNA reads TGTGCCATCAGTTCTTTAGGGTCCTACGAGCAGTACTTC.